This T cell receptor beta chain derives from a study of blood T cell repertoires in COVID-19. Study-level information: Researchers got acute and convalescent COVID-19 samples from the United States, Italy and Spain.

The repertoire was sequenced with immunoSEQ multiplex PCR; TCRdb's copy has only in-frame clones and lacks some. The sample yields under 200,000 clones, roughly 90% seen once. This CDR3 region has 13 residues. The germline CDR1 and CDR2 sequences are LNHDA and SQIVND (reference sequence). V lost 4 bases and J lost 4, with 10 bases in between. The origin of this receptor is a man in his late teens or twenties with active or convalescent COVID-19. This chain uses TRBV19 with TRBJ1-2, with D hard to call. Sequenced sample: peripheral blood. The CDR3 nucleotides read TGTGCCAGTAGTACGCCGGGAATCTATGGCTACACCTTC. Its protein is CASSTPGIYGYTF.